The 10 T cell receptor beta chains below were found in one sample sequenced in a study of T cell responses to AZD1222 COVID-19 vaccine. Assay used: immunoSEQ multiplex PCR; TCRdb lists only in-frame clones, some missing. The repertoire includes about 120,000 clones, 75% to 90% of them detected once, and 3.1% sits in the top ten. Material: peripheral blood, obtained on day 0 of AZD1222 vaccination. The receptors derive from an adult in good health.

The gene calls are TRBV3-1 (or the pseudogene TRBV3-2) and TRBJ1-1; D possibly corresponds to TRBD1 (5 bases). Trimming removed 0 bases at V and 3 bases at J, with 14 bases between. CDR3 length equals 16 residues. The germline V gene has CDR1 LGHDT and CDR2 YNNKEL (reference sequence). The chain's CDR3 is CASSQEFGQGHTEAFF. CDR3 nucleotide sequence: TGTGCCAGCAGCCAAGAGTTCGGGCAGGGCCACACTGAAGCTTTCTTT.

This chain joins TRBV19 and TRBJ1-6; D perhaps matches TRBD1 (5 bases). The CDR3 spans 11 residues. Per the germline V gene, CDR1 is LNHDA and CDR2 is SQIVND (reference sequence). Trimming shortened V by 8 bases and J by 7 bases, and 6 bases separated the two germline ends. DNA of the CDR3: TGTGCCAGTGGGACCAATTCACCCCTCCACTTT. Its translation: CASGTNSPLHF.

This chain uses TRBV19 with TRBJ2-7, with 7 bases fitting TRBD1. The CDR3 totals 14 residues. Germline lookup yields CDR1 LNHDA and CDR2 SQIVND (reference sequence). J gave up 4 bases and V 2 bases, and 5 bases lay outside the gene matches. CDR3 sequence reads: CASSILGRGYEQYF. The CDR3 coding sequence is TGTGCCAGTAGTATACTTGGCAGGGGGTACGAGCAGTACTTC.

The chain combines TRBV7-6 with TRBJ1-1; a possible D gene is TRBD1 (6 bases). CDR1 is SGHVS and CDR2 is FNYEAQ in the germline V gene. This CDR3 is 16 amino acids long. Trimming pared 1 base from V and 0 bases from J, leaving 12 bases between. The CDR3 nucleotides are TGTGCCAGCAGCTTAGGCGGGGGGCCCATGAACACTGAAGCTTTCTTT. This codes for CASSLGGGPMNTEAFF.

CDR3: CASSLPGTGYTEAFF. The CDR3 DNA reads TGTGCCAGCAGCCTACCCGGGACAGGGTACACTGAAGCTTTCTTT. The chain employs TRBV6-2 or TRBV6-3 and TRBJ1-1; 9 nucleotides agree with TRBD1. The germline CDR1 and CDR2 sequences are MNHEY and SVGEGT. The junction had 8 bases not matched to a gene; V was cut back by 6 bases and J by 3 bases. This CDR3 is 15 amino acids long.

The chain's CDR3 is CASRHPGPDTQYF. DNA of the CDR3: TGTGCCAGTAGACACCCCGGGCCAGATACGCAGTATTTT. The V gene is TRBV19, the J gene TRBJ2-3; D not resolved. Trimming took 6 bases from V and 4 from J, leaving 11 bases between them. The CDR3 is 13 amino acids. The V gene's germline CDR1 is LNHDA and CDR2 SQIVND (reference sequence). The full variable domain, rest sourced from reference TRBV19 and TRBJ2-3, is DGGITQSPKYLFRKEGQNVTLSCEQNLNHDAMYWYRQDPGQGLRLIYYSQIVNDFQKGDIAEGYSVSREKKESFPLTVTSAQKNPTAFYLCASRHPGPDTQYFGPGTRLTVL.

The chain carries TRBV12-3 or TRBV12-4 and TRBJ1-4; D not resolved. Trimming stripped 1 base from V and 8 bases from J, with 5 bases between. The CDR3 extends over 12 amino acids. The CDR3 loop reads CASSLGGEKLFF. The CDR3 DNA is TGTGCCAGCAGTTTAGGTGGAGAAAAACTGTTTTTT.

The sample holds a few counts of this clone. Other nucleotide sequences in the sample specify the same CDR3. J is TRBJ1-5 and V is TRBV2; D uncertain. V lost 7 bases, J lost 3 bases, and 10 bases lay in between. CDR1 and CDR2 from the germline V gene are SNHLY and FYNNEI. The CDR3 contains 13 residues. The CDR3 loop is CASTRASNQPQHF. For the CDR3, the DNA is TGTGCCAGCACCAGAGCTTCCAATCAGCCCCAGCATTTT.

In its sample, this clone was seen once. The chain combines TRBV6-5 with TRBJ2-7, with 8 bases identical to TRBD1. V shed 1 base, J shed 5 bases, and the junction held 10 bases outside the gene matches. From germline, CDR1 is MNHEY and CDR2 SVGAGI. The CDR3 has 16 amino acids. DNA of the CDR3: TGTGCCAGCAGTTACTTGTTGACAGGGGCTTTAGACGAGCAGTACTTC. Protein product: CASSYLLTGALDEQYF.

This CDR3 is CASSERTVEQYF. Here the CDR3 DNA reads TGTGCCAGCAGTGAACGGACAGTTGAGCAGTACTTC. V is TRBV6-1 and J is TRBJ2-7; the D gene is possibly TRBD1 (6 bases). V was pared by 2 bases and J by 7 bases, with 9 bases between. This CDR3 has 12 residues. Germline lookup yields CDR1 MNHNS and CDR2 SASEGT.